Listed here are 16 T cell receptor beta chains from one sample, sequenced in a study of Ad26.COV2.S vaccination and SARS-CoV-2 variants. Some clones are missing from TCRdb's copy, which holds only in-frame ones; the method was immunoSEQ multiplex PCR. The sample shows about 350,000 clones, about 92% of them seen only once. The specimen comprised peripheral blood, sampled after recovery from COVID-19. The receptors were gathered from a human donor who had recovered from COVID-19.

This chain's CDR3 is CASSPGTEGKGYTF. The DNA for the CDR3 is TGTGCCAGCAGCCCTGGGACCGAGGGAAAGGGCTACACCTTC. The rearrangement links TRBV28 to TRBJ1-2; tentatively, D is TRBD1 (5 bases). CDR1 and CDR2 (germline): MDHEN, SYDVKM. CDR3 length equals 14 residues. Between the trimmed V and J ends, which lost 6 bases and 8 bases, there was a span of 19 bases.

The chain couples TRBV7-6 to TRBJ2-2; D remains unclear. The V end lost 4 bases, the J end lost 0 bases, and 9 bases lay between the germline ends. Germline values: CDR1 SGHVS, CDR2 FNYEAQ. The CDR3 has 15 amino acids. CDR3 loop: CASSSVTPNTGELFF. DNA for the CDR3: TGTGCCAGCAGCTCTGTAACACCGAACACCGGGGAGCTGTTTTTT.

The V gene is TRBV5-6, the J gene TRBJ1-5; D is unresolved. The CDR3 is 13 amino acids. V was pared by 0 bases and J by 7 bases, with 8 bases between. Per the germline V gene, CDR1 is SGHDT and CDR2 is YYEEEE. The CDR3 DNA reads as TGTGCCAGCAGCTTGGGGCGGGGACAGCCCCAGCATTTT. Its protein is CASSLGRGQPQHF. The complete variable domain, with remaining parts taken from reference TRBV5-6 and TRBJ1-5, reads DAGVTQSPTHLIKTRGQQVTLRCSPKSGHDTVSWYQQALGQGPQFIFQYYEEEERQRGNFPDRFSGHQFPNYSSELNVNALLLGDSALYLCASSLGRGQPQHFGDGTRLSIL.

This sequence joins TRBV2 and TRBJ1-1, with 8 bases matching TRBD1. With 7 bases clipped from V and 5 bases from J, the junction kept 6 bases outside the gene matches. CDR3 length: 13 residues. Germline values: CDR1 SNHLY, CDR2 FYNNEI. Written as DNA, the CDR3 is TGTGCCAGCACCGGGACAGGTGGAACTGAAGCTTTCTTT. It encodes CASTGTGGTEAFF.

V usage is TRBV5-4 and J usage is TRBJ1-5; 7 bases match TRBD1. The CDR3 loop spans 15 amino acids. Per germline, CDR1 SGHNT and CDR2 YYREEE (reference sequence). The ends lost 0 bases at V and 13 bases at J; junction bases unmatched: 13. The CDR3 DNA is TGTGCCAGCAGCTTGGAGGGGGCGTCGTTCTCCCGGCAGCATTTT. Its translation: CASSLEGASFSRQHF.

The V gene is TRBV19, the J gene TRBJ1-5; D is undetermined. The germline V gene encodes CDR1 LNHDA and CDR2 SQIVND (reference sequence). V was shortened by 5 bases and J by 4 bases, with 12 bases between the two germline ends. CDR3 length equals 14 residues. The CDR3 DNA follows: TGTGCCAGTAGTTTTGAGGTGATGAATCAGCCCCAGCATTTT. This encodes CASSFEVMNQPQHF.

The V and J genes are TRBV10-3 and TRBJ2-3; tentative D call: TRBD1 (6 bases). Germline V gene data show CDR1 as ENHRY and CDR2 as SYGVKD. With 10 bases removed from V and 2 bases from J, the gap between germline ends came to 10 bases. The length of the CDR3 is 12 residues. CDR3 loop: CATEGDTDTQYF. DNA for the CDR3: TGTGCCACCGAGGGGGACACAGATACGCAGTATTTT.

The J gene is TRBJ1-5, the V gene TRBV11-2, with 7 nucleotides matching TRBD1. In germline, CDR1 is SGHAT, CDR2 FQNNGV. The CDR3 loop spans 14 amino acids. Trimming cost V 3 bases and J 3 bases; bases outside gene matches: 2. The CDR3 is CASSFGTANQPQHF. DNA for the CDR3: TGTGCCAGCAGCTTCGGGACAGCCAATCAGCCCCAGCATTTT.

V gene TRBV6-6 combines with J gene TRBJ2-5, with TRBD2 identical over 15 bases. The ends lost 5 bases at V and 5 bases at J; junction bases unmatched: 6. This CDR3 region has 16 residues. Germline CDR1 is MNHNY and CDR2 is SVGAGI (reference sequence). The CDR3 loop is CASSPGLAGGQETQYF. As DNA, the CDR3 is TGTGCCAGCAGTCCTGGACTAGCGGGGGGGCAGGAGACCCAGTACTTC.

The V and J genes are TRBV7-8 and TRBJ1-1; TRBD1 agrees at 9 bases. V lost 7 bases, J lost 5 bases, and 14 bases stayed unmatched. Germline values: CDR1 SGHVS, CDR2 FQNEAQ. This CDR3 has 16 amino acids. CDR3: CASNLLPGQGLTEAFF. The CDR3 DNA reads as TGTGCCAGCAACCTCCTACCGGGACAGGGATTGACTGAAGCTTTCTTT.

The V gene is TRBV27, the J gene TRBJ1-1, with 9 nucleotides matching TRBD1. The V and J ends lost 6 bases and 0 bases, in that order; junction bases with no gene match: 2. The CDR3 has 14 amino acids. Germline CDR1 MNHEY, CDR2 SMNVEV (reference sequence). Here the CDR3 reads CASSGQGMNTEAFF. CDR3 sequence (DNA): TGTGCCAGCAGCGGACAGGGGATGAACACTGAAGCTTTCTTT.

This rearrangement joins TRBV2 to TRBJ2-5; 7 bases are shared with TRBD1. The ends lost 6 bases at V and 2 bases at J; junction bases unmatched: 6. Germline CDR1 is SNHLY and CDR2 is FYNNEI. The CDR3 extends over 14 amino acids. CDR3: CASSGDRIQETQYF. The CDR3 nucleotides read TGTGCCAGCAGCGGGGACAGAATACAAGAGACCCAGTACTTC.

The gene calls are TRBV6-2 or TRBV6-3 and TRBJ1-2; 8 bases align to TRBD1. The CDR3 spans 14 residues. J lost 7 bases, V lost 2 bases, and 6 bases had no gene match. CDR1 and CDR2 (germline): MNHEY, SVGEGT. CDR3 DNA sequence: TGTGCCAGCAGTTACCAAGACAGGGGAGGTGGCTACACCTTC. It is translated as CASSYQDRGGGYTF.

This clone was detected only once. The chain joins TRBV29-1 to TRBJ1-2; 8 bases are shared with TRBD1. CDR1 and CDR2 from the germline V gene are SQVTM and ANQGSEA. V lost 7 bases and J lost 8; bases outside the gene matches: 9. This CDR3 spans 12 amino acids. The CDR3: CSAQGDRHGYTF. Written as DNA, the CDR3 is TGCAGCGCCCAAGGGGACAGGCACGGCTACACCTTC.

This rearrangement joins TRBV11-2 to TRBJ1-5; 9 bases are shared with TRBD1. The CDR3 is 15 amino acids. The trim removed 1 base at V and 6 bases at J, leaving 4 bases unmatched. Looked up from germline, CDR1 is SGHAT and CDR2 is FQNNGV. The CDR3 loop reads CASSLVGTGSQPQHF. As DNA, the CDR3 is TGTGCCAGCAGCTTAGTGGGGACAGGGAGTCAGCCCCAGCATTTT. The full variable domain, with the rest looked up from reference TRBV11-2 and TRBJ1-5, is EAGVAQSPRYKIIEKRQSVAFWCNPISGHATLYWYQQILGQGPKLLIQFQNNGVVDDSQLPKDRFSAERLKGVDSTLKIQPAKLEDSAVYLCASSLVGTGSQPQHFGDGTRLSIL.

V gene TRBV25-1 combines with J gene TRBJ1-1; no firm D call. This CDR3 region has 11 residues. V dropped 4 bases and J dropped 5 bases, with 5 bases sitting between them. Germline CDR1 and CDR2: MGHDK and SYGVNS. The CDR3 here is CASSVGTEAFF. Written as DNA, the CDR3 is TGTGCCAGCAGTGTAGGTACTGAAGCTTTCTTT.